This T cell receptor beta chain derives from a study of beta chain features in type 1 diabetes. Sorting produced populations that all topped 95% purity. Of the isolated RNA, all was reverse transcribed, and so the sequenced material was expressed TCRB transcripts. The protocol was immunoSEQ multiplex PCR, while the TCRdb copy is restricted to in-frame clones and leaves out a portion. This table has about 900,000 clones, about a sixth appearing once. Trimming stripped 5 bases from V and 1 base from J, with 13 bases between. The CDR3 extends over 15 amino acids. Germline values: CDR1 MDHEN, CDR2 SYDVKM.

This sequence originates from a woman between 18 and 29 years old in good health. Source material: naive CD4+ T cells from blood. The rearrangement links TRBV28 to TRBJ2-3; D not resolved. The CDR3 DNA sequence: TGTGCCAGCAGTCGTTATGGTCGAGGCACAGATACGCAGTATTTT. Residues: CASSRYGRGTDTQYF.